This T cell receptor beta chain was found in a study of T cell repertoires in cytomegalovirus infection. Study summary: The study used recently identified HLA-C-restricted and well-studied HLA-B-restricted CMV epitopes. Notes on the study in general: Identification of carriers of CMV plus the relevant HLA was performed using cumulative public TCR beta family frequency.

This clonotype was observed a few times. Its cognate antigen is unknown. This CDR3 region has 17 residues. V gave up 3 bases and J gave up 3 bases, with 18 bases separating them. Germline V gene sequence: CDR1 SGHTA, CDR2 FQGNSA. TCRdb re-called the reads with MiXCR, one entry per CDR3 protein. The sample shows about 220,000 distinct CDR3 sequences, less than 50% of them seen only once. This TCR was recovered from a human donor in good health (CMV status not recorded). Some clones in this sample may be carry-over from other donors' samples. This chain joins TRBV7-2 and TRBJ2-1; tentatively, D is TRBD1 or TRBD2 (5 bases each). The material sequenced was CD8+ T cells from cultured PBMCs, taken from culture after CMV antigen stimulation. Written as DNA, the CDR3 is TGTGCCAGCAGCTTCTGGGGAGCAGGGAGTCTCTACAATGAGCAGTTCTTC. Its protein product is CASSFWGAGSLYNEQFF.